These 28 T cell receptor beta chains originate from one sample sequenced in a study of T cells in Graves' hyperthyroidism and ophthalmopathy (dated by TCRdb to between 2018 and 2020). The protocol used for the library was multiplex PCR. The sequencing machine was an Illumina HiSeq 2000. Amplification of TCR beta CDR3 regions was carried out from RNA transcripts. A first-round RT-PCR of the TCR CDR3 used the HTBI primer set with the Qiagen OneStep RT-PCR kit. TCRdb applied fastp at Q25 and MiXCR to the public reads, then kept only in-frame beta chains. Rows matching on CDR3 protein sequence are summarized as one entry with the most common DNA and genes. The sample has fewer than 400,000 distinct CDR3 sequences on record, over 13% of them singletons. The ten largest clones take up 25% to 30% of the sample. The sample was blood. The receptors originated from a man aged 50-60 years with Graves' ophthalmopathy.

The table lists this clonotype with many counts. The gene calls are TRBV11-3 and TRBJ1-1; D ambiguous. Germline loops: CDR1 SGHNT, CDR2 YENEEA. Trimming shortened V by 6 bases and J by 1 base, and 15 bases separated the two germline ends. This CDR3 is built from 15 residues. CDR3 amino acids: CASSPPDGWNTEAFF. The CDR3 nucleotides are TGTGCCAGCAGTCCACCTGACGGGTGGAACACTGAAGCTTTCTTT.

V and J are TRBV5-6 and TRBJ2-3; D perhaps matches TRBD1 (6 bases). The V end lost 3 bases, the J end lost 4 bases, and 18 bases lay between the germline ends. CDR3 size: 16 residues. CDR1 SGHDT and CDR2 YYEEEE come from the germline V gene. The CDR3 spells CASSSPGTTGPDTQYF. The CDR3, as DNA: TGTGCCAGCAGCTCTCCCGGGACCACAGGGCCAGATACGCAGTATTTT.

The chain is built from TRBV29-1 and TRBJ2-7; D is perhaps TRBD1 (6 bases). Trimming removed 7 bases from V and 6 bases from J, with 22 bases in between. Germline values: CDR1 SQVTM, CDR2 ANQGSEA. The CDR3 has 14 amino acids. As DNA, the CDR3 is TGCAGCGCTCGTACCGGACAGCGATCTTCCGAGCAGTACTTC. Translated, it gives CSARTGQRSSEQYF.

This clonotype has a count of ten or more. The genes are TRBV5-5 and TRBJ1-5; no firm D call. The CDR3 runs to 14 residues. Per germline, CDR1 SGHKS and CDR2 YYEKEE (reference sequence). With 5 bases removed from V and 0 bases from J, the gap between germline ends came to 9 bases. Here the CDR3 reads CASSLLTSNQPQHF. In DNA form, the CDR3 reads TGTGCCAGCAGTTTATTAACTAGCAATCAGCCCCAGCATTTT. Full variable domain (remainder filled in from reference TRBV5-5 and TRBJ1-5): DAGVTQSPTHLIKTRGQQVTLRCSPISGHKSVSWYQQVLGQGPQFIFQYYEKEERGRGNFPDRFSARQFPNYSSELNVNALLLGDSALYLCASSLLTSNQPQHFGDGTRLSIL.

At least ten counts were recorded for this clonotype. The CDR3, as DNA: TGTGCCAGCAGCCGGAAGCCGACTAGCGGGAACCAAGAGACCCAGTACTTC. Translated, it gives CASSRKPTSGNQETQYF. The chain couples TRBV3-1 to TRBJ2-5; 11 bases align to TRBD2. Germline CDR1 and CDR2: LGHDT and YNNKEL (reference sequence). The CDR3 consists of 17 residues. V lost 4 bases, J lost 0 bases, and 7 bases stayed unmatched.

This clonotype has a count of ten or more. The chain links TRBV30 to TRBJ1-2; TRBD1 agrees at 11 bases. Germline V gene lookup returns CDR1 GTSNPN and CDR2 SVGIG (reference sequence). The CDR3 length is 12 residues. J gave up 8 bases and V 7 bases, and 6 bases lay outside the gene matches. In DNA form, the CDR3 reads TGTGCCTCCACGGGACAGGGGGTCGGCTACACCTTC. It is translated as CASTGQGVGYTF.

This clonotype has more than one count but fewer than ten. The chain couples TRBV9 to TRBJ2-3; 7 nucleotides line up with TRBD2. With 0 bases clipped from V and 1 base from J, the junction kept 5 bases outside the gene matches. CDR1 is SGDLS and CDR2 is YYNGEE in the germline V gene. CDR3 size: 16 residues. The chain's CDR3 is CASSVVGRAGTDTQYF. Here the CDR3 DNA reads TGTGCCAGCAGCGTAGTGGGGAGGGCCGGCACAGATACGCAGTATTTT.

The rearrangement uses TRBV7-8 and TRBJ2-7; the match to TRBD2 covers 7 bases. Germline V gives CDR1 SGHVS, CDR2 FQNEAQ. The V and J ends lost 5 bases and 2 bases, in that order; junction bases with no gene match: 15. There are 17 residues in the CDR3. For the CDR3, the DNA is TGTGCCAGCAGCAACCCTTTCCGGGACTACAAGACCTACGAGCAGTACTTC. Translated, it gives CASSNPFRDYKTYEQYF.

As for this clonotype: One end of the junction fails to match germline, which may point to a read error. The V gene is TRBV2, the J gene TRBJ2-1; a possible D gene is TRBD1 (6 bases). Germline V gene lookup returns CDR1 SNHLY and CDR2 FYNNEI. The CDR3 extends over 12 amino acids. In nucleotides, the CDR3 is TGTGCCAGCAGTGAAAGCAGGGGTTTTCCCCTCTTC. Its protein product is CASSESRGFPLF.

There are many counts of this clonotype. The genes are TRBV20-1 and TRBJ1-1; D unclear. CDR1 and CDR2 (germline): DFQATT, SNEGSKA (reference sequence). V shed 4 bases and J shed 5 bases, with 17 bases lying between them. The CDR3 spans 14 residues. CDR3: CSAKPGGFRTEAFF. For the CDR3, the DNA is TGCAGTGCTAAGCCTGGAGGGTTTCGTACTGAAGCTTTCTTT.

This clonotype was counted at least ten times. The CDR3 is CSAEGQFRDQYF. CDR3 coding DNA: TGCAGTGCCGAAGGACAGTTTCGGGACCAGTACTTC. This sequence joins TRBV20-1 and TRBJ2-5; perhaps TRBD1 as D (6 bases). The CDR3 contains 12 residues. V dropped 6 bases and J dropped 10 bases, with 18 bases sitting between them. CDR1 DFQATT and CDR2 SNEGSKA come from the germline V gene (reference sequence).

With regard to this clonotype: One end of the junction fails to match germline, which may point to a read error. The chain joins TRBV12-3 or TRBV12-4 to TRBJ1-1; maybe TRBD1 (5 bases). The CDR3 is made up of 10 amino acids. In DNA form, the CDR3 reads TGTGCCAGCACACGGGACCGCGCGATCTTT. Protein sequence: CASTRDRAIF.

In regard to this clonotype: Its ends do not fully match the called genes, so a read error is possible. This chain joins TRBV20-1 and TRBJ2-1; D remains ambiguous. CDR1 is DFQATT and CDR2 is SNEGSKA in the germline V gene (reference sequence). The CDR3 sequence is 9 residues long. CDR3 nucleotides: TGCAGTGCCACGGCGTTTAACCTCTTC. Translated, it gives CSATAFNLF.

For this clonotype: This could be a read error, since a much larger clone is one nucleotide away. The chain combines TRBV18 with TRBJ2-5, with D maybe TRBD1 (6 bases). Looked up from germline, CDR1 is KGHSH and CDR2 is LQKENI. The CDR3 loop spans 16 amino acids. The CDR3 here is CANSLLHDRTQETQYF. Here the CDR3 DNA reads TGTGCCAACTCACTTCTTCACGACAGGACTCAAGAGACCCAGTACTTC.

The J gene is TRBJ2-1, the V gene TRBV4-2; a weak D match, TRBD1 (6 bases). CDR1 is LGHNA, CDR2 YNFKEQ, per germline. The CDR3 is 15 amino acids. V was shortened by 3 bases and J by 6 bases, with 15 bases between the two germline ends. CDR3 bases: TGTGCCAGCAGCCACGAGGGGGACGGATTCAATGAGCAGTTCTTC. Its translation is CASSHEGDGFNEQFF.

This sequence joins TRBV4-2 and TRBJ1-5; D is possibly TRBD1 (6 bases). There are 15 residues in the CDR3. The germline V gene has CDR1 LGHNA and CDR2 YNFKEQ. Trimming shortened V by 1 base and J by 0 bases, and 7 bases separated the two germline ends. The CDR3 DNA follows: TGTGCCAGCAGCCAAGGGGACATTAGCAATCAGCCCCAGCATTTT. Residues: CASSQGDISNQPQHF.

This clonotype was counted ten times or more. V and J are TRBV5-5 and TRBJ1-1; 10 bases agree with TRBD1. The ends lost 2 bases at V and 4 bases at J; junction bases unmatched: 8. CDR3 size: 16 residues. Germline V gene lookup returns CDR1 SGHKS and CDR2 YYEKEE (reference sequence). CDR3 region: CASSLGTGAGGTEAFF. Here the CDR3 DNA reads TGTGCCAGCAGCTTAGGGACAGGGGCGGGGGGCACTGAAGCTTTCTTT.

This clonotype came up many times. V is TRBV5-1 and J is TRBJ2-7, with D possibly being TRBD1 (6 bases). This CDR3 comprises 13 residues. Germline CDR1 and CDR2: SGHRS and YFSETQ. V lost 5 bases, J lost 2 bases, and 11 bases lay in between. CDR3 sequence reads: CASRDSLTYEQYF. The DNA of the CDR3 is TGCGCCAGCAGGGACAGTCTAACCTACGAGCAGTACTTC.

This clonotype appeared many times. The rearrangement joins TRBV11-2 to TRBJ2-1; 9 bases agree with TRBD2. CDR1 is SGHAT and CDR2 is FQNNGV in the germline V gene. V shed 5 bases, J shed 4 bases, and the junction held 6 bases outside the gene matches. The length of the CDR3 is 15 residues. Here the CDR3 reads CASSPLAGVYNEQFF. The CDR3 DNA sequence: TGTGCCAGCAGCCCTTTAGCGGGAGTTTACAATGAGCAGTTCTTC.

The chain couples TRBV20-1 to TRBJ1-2, with a possible D match to TRBD1 (6 bases). The CDR3 runs to 13 residues. The germline CDR1 and CDR2 sequences are DFQATT and SNEGSKA (reference sequence). Trimming took 5 bases from V and 3 from J, leaving 13 bases between them. The CDR3 sequence is CSASRDKYYGYTF. DNA of the CDR3: TGCAGTGCTTCACGGGACAAATACTATGGCTACACCTTC.

This chain connects TRBV20-1 to TRBJ2-2; D unresolved. In germline, CDR1 is DFQATT, CDR2 SNEGSKA (reference sequence). The CDR3 loop spans 13 amino acids. The ends were cut back, 0 bases at V and 6 bases at J, with 8 bases in the middle. The CDR3 coding sequence is TGCAGTGCTAGAGAGGATTCCGCCGGGGAGCTGTTTTTT. This codes for CSAREDSAGELFF.

This clonotype occurred many times. V and J are TRBV20-1 and TRBJ2-1, with a weak D call TRBD2 (5 bases). V lost 0 bases and J 8 bases, leaving 14 bases between the germline ends. Germline V gene sequence: CDR1 DFQATT, CDR2 SNEGSKA (reference sequence). The CDR3 is made up of 14 amino acids. The CDR3 protein is CSARDAGLVDEQFF. CDR3 in DNA: TGCAGTGCTAGAGATGCGGGTCTCGTGGATGAGCAGTTCTTC.

A remark on this clonotype: Since a much larger clone is just one base distant, this may be a read error. The chain recombines TRBV30 with TRBJ2-3, with unresolved D. The better agreement between TRBJ1-5 and the DNA end casts doubt on the J call. Germline-derived CDR1 and CDR2 are GTSNPN and SVGIG (reference sequence). The CDR3 covers 14 residues. The CDR3 DNA is TGTGCCTGGAGTGTAGTCCTCCCCACAGATACGCAGCATTTT. This encodes CAWSVVLPTDTQHF.

The sample holds many counts of this clonotype. V and J are TRBV29-1 and TRBJ2-1; 10 bases map to TRBD2. The CDR3 runs 16 residues. Trimming removed 1 base from V and 8 bases from J; junction bases left unmatched: 11. Germline V CDR1 and CDR2: SQVTM, ANQGSEA. The CDR3 DNA sequence: TGCAGCGTTGAAGGAGGACTAAGCGGGAGGGCAGATGAGCAGTTCTTC. Its translation is CSVEGGLSGRADEQFF.

In its sample, this clonotype was seen a few times. The V call is TRBV19, the J call TRBJ1-1; 10 bases align to TRBD1. Germline loops: CDR1 LNHDA, CDR2 SQIVND (reference sequence). The CDR3 extends over 12 amino acids. With V trimmed by 8 bases and J by 5 bases, 2 bases remained unmatched. This CDR3 is CASGQGVTEAFF. The DNA for the CDR3 is TGTGCCAGTGGACAGGGGGTAACTGAAGCTTTCTTT. The variable domain in full, with the rest retrieved from reference TRBV19 and TRBJ1-1, is DGGITQSPKYLFRKEGQNVTLSCEQNLNHDAMYWYRQDPGQGLRLIYYSQIVNDFQKGDIAEGYSVSREKKESFPLTVTSAQKNPTAFYLCASGQGVTEAFFGQGTRLTVV.

This clonotype was observed many times. The rearrangement links TRBV5-8 to TRBJ1-5; D is unclear. The CDR3 length is 15 residues. Trimming removed 0 bases at V and 6 bases at J, with 13 bases between. CDR1 is SGHTS and CDR2 is YDEGEE in the germline V gene. CDR3 bases: TGTGCCAGCAGCTTGGATGGCGGGGATACTCAGCCCCAGCATTTT. It encodes CASSLDGGDTQPQHF. The variable domain in full, completed from reference TRBV5-8 and TRBJ1-5, reads EAGVTQSPTHLIKTRGQQATLRCSPISGHTSVYWYQQALGLGLQFLLWYDEGEERNRGNFPPRFSGRQFPNYSSELNVNALELEDSALYLCASSLDGGDTQPQHFGDGTRLSIL.

This clonotype appeared many times. The chain links TRBV20-1 to TRBJ2-2; no definite D call. The germline V and J ends were trimmed by 6 bases and 3 bases, with 17 bases remaining between them. CDR3 length: 15 residues. CDR1 is DFQATT and CDR2 is SNEGSKA in the germline V gene (reference sequence). DNA of the CDR3: TGCAGTGCCCGAACGCGAAACCAGGACACCGGGGAGCTGTTTTTT. Translation gives CSARTRNQDTGELFF.

This clonotype was observed at least ten times. The chain has TRBV2 and TRBJ2-7; D perhaps matches TRBD2 (6 bases). V was trimmed by 5 bases and J by 4 bases, leaving 15 bases between them. Germline V CDR1 and CDR2: SNHLY, FYNNEI. This CDR3 spans 14 amino acids. CDR3 coding DNA: TGTGCCAGCAGTCCTGAGACTAGTTTTTACGAGCAGTACTTC. Encoded protein: CASSPETSFYEQYF.